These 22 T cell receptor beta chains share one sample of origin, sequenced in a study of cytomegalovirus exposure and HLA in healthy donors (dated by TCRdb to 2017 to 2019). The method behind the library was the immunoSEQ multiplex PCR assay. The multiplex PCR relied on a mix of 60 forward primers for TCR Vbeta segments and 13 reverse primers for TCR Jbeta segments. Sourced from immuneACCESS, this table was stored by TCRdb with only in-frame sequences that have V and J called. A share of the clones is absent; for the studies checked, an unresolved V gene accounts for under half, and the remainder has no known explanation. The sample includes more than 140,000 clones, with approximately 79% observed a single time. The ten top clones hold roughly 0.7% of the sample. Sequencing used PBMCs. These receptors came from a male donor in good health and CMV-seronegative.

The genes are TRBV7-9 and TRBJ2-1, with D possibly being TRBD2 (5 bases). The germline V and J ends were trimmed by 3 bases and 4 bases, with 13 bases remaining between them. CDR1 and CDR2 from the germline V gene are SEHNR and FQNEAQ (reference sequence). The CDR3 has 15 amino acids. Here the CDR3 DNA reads TGTGCCAGCAGCTTGGGCGGGCCTCCTTACAATGAGCAGTTCTTC. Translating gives CASSLGGPPYNEQFF.

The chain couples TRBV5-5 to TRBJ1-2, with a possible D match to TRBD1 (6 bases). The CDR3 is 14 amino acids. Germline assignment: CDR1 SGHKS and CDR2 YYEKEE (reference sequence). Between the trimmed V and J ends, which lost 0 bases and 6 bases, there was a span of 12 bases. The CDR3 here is CASSLADSGDGYTF. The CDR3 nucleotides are TGTGCCAGCAGCTTGGCTGACTCAGGGGATGGCTACACCTTC. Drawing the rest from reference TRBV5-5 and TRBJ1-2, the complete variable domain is DAGVTQSPTHLIKTRGQQVTLRCSPISGHKSVSWYQQVLGQGPQFIFQYYEKEERGRGNFPDRFSARQFPNYSSELNVNALLLGDSALYLCASSLADSGDGYTFGSGTRLTVV.

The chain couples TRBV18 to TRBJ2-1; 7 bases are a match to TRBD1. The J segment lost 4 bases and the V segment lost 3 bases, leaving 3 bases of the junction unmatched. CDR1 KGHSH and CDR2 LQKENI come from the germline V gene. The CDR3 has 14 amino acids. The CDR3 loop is CASSPGQIYNEQFF. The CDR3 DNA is TGTGCCAGCTCACCGGGACAGATTTACAATGAGCAGTTCTTC.

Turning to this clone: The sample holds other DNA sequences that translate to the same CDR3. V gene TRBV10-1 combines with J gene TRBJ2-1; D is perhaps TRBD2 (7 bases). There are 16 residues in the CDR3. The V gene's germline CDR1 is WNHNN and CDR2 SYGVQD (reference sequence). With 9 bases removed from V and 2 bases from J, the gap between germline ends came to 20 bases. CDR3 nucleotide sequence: TGCGCCAGTAACCCCCCTAGGGGGGGGCCCTACAATGAGCAGTTCTTC. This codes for CASNPPRGGPYNEQFF.

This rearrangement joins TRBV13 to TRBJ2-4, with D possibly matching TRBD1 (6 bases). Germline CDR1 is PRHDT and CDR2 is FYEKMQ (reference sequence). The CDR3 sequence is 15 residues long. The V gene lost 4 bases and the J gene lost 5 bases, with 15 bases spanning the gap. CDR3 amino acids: CASSSGYSGENIQYF. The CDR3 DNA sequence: TGTGCCAGCAGCTCTGGTTATTCAGGGGAAAACATTCAGTACTTC.

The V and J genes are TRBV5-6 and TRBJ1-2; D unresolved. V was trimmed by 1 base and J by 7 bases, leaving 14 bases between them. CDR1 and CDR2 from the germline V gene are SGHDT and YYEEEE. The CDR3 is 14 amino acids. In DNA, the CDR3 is TGTGCCAGCAGCTTGATTATTGAGTTGTCTGGCTACACCTTC. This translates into CASSLIIELSGYTF.

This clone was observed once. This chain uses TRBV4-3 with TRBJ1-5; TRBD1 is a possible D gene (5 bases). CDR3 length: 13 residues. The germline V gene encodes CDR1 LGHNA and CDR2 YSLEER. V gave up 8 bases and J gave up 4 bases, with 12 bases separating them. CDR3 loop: CASETALNQPQHF. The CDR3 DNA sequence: TGCGCCAGCGAGACAGCCTTGAATCAGCCCCAGCATTTT.

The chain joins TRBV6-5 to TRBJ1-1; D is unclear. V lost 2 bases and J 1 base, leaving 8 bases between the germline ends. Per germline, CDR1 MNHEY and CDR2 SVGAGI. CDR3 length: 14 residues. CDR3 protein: CASSYDIKNTEAFF. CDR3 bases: TGTGCCAGCAGTTACGACATCAAGAACACTGAAGCTTTCTTT.

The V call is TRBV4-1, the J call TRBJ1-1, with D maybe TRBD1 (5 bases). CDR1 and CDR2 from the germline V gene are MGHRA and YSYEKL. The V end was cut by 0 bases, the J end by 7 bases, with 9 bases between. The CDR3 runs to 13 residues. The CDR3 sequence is CASSQDQGNEAFF. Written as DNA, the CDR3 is TGCGCCAGCAGCCAAGATCAGGGAAATGAAGCTTTCTTT.

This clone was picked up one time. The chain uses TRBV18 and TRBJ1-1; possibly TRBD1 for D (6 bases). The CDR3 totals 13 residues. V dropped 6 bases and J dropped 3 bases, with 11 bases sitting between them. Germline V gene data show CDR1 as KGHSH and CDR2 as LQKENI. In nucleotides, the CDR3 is TGTGCCAGCTCGGGGGCTGGGTACACTGAAGCTTTCTTT. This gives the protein CASSGAGYTEAFF.

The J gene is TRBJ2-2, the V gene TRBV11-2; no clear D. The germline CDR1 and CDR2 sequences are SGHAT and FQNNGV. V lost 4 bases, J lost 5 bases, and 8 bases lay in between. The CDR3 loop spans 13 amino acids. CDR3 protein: CASSSIATGELFF. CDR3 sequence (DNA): TGTGCCAGCAGCTCTATAGCTACCGGGGAGCTGTTTTTT.

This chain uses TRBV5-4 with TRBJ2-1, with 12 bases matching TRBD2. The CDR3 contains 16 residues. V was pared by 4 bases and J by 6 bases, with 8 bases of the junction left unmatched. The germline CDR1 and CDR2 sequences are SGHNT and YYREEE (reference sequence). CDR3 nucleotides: TGTGCCAGCAGCAAGCCGGGACTAGCGGGCCCCAATGAGCAGTTCTTC. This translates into CASSKPGLAGPNEQFF.

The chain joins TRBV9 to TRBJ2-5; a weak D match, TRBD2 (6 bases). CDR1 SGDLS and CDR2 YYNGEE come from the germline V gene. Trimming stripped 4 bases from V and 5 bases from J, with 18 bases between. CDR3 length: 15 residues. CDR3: CASSPLGGAEETQYF. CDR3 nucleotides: TGTGCCAGCAGCCCCCTCGGAGGGGCGGAGGAGACCCAGTACTTC. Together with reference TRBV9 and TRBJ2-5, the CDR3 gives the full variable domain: DSGVTQTPKHLITATGQRVTLRCSPRSGDLSVYWYQQSLDQGLQFLIQYYNGEERAKGNILERFSAQQFPDLHSELNLSSLELGDSALYFCASSPLGGAEETQYFGPGTRLLVL.

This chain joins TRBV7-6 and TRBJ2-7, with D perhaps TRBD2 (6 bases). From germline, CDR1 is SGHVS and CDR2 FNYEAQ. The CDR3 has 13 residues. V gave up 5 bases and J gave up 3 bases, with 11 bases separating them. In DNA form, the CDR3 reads TGTGCCAGCAGCCGGGGGTCTTACTACGAGCAGTACTTC. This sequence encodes CASSRGSYYEQYF. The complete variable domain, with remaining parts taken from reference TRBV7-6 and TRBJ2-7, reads GAGVSQSPRYKVTKRGQDVALRCDPISGHVSLYWYRQALGQGPEFLTYFNYEAQQDKSGLPNDRFSAERPEGSISTLTIQRTEQRDSAMYRCASSRGSYYEQYFGPGTRLTVT.

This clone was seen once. The CDR3 nucleotides read TGCGCCAGCAGCTTGGAGGCGGTCTATGGCTACACCTTC. Translation: CASSLEAVYGYTF. The chain recombines TRBV5-1 with TRBJ1-2; D ambiguous. V lost 0 bases, J lost 4 bases, and 7 bases lay in between. The CDR3 runs to 13 residues. CDR1 is SGHRS and CDR2 is YFSETQ in the germline V gene.

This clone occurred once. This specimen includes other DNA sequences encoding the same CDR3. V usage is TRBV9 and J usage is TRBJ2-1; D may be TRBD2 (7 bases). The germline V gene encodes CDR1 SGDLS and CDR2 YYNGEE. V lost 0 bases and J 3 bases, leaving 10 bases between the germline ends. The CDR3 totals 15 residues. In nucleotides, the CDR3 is TGTGCCAGCAGCGTAGCGGGGGGCCTCTACAATGAGCAGTTCTTC. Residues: CASSVAGGLYNEQFF. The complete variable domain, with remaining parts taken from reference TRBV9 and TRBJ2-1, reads DSGVTQTPKHLITATGQRVTLRCSPRSGDLSVYWYQQSLDQGLQFLIQYYNGEERAKGNILERFSAQQFPDLHSELNLSSLELGDSALYFCASSVAGGLYNEQFFGPGTRLTVL.

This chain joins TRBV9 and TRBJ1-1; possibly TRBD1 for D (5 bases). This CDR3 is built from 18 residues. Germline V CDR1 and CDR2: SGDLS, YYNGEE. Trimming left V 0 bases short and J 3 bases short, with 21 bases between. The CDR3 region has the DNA TGTGCCAGCAGCGTAGGGGGTGGGCAGGGTCTTATGGACACTGAAGCTTTCTTT. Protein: CASSVGGGQGLMDTEAFF.

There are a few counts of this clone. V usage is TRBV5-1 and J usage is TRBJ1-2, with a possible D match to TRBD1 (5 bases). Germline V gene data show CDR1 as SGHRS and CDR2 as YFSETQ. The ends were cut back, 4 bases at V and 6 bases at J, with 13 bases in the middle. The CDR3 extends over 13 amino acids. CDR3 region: CASSIGTGDGYTF. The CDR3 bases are TGCGCCAGCAGCATCGGGACTGGCGATGGCTACACCTTC.

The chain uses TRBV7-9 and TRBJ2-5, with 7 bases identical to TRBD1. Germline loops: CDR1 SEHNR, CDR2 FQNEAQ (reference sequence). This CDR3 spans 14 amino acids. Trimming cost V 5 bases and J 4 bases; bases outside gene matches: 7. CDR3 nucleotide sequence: TGTGCCAGCAGCCTTGACAGGACAGGAGAGACCCAGTACTTC. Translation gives CASSLDRTGETQYF.

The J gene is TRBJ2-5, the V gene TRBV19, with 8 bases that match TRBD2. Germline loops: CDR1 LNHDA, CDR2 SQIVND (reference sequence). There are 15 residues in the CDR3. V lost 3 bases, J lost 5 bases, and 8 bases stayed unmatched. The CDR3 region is CASSIGASGWETQYF. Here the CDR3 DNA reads TGTGCCAGTAGTATTGGGGCTAGCGGGTGGGAGACCCAGTACTTC.

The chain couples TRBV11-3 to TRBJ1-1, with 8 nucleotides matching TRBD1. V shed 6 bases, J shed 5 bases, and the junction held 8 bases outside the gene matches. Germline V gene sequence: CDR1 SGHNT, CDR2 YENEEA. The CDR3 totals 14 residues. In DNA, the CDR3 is TGTGCCAGCAGACCGACAGGGGTCGAGACTGAAGCTTTCTTT. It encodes CASRPTGVETEAFF.

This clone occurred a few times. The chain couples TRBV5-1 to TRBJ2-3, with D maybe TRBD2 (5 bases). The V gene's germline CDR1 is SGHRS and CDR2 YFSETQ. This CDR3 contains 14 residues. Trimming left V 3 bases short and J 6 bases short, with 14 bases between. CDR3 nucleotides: TGCGCCAGCAGCTCCGGACTGCCCCGCGATACGCAGTATTTT. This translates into CASSSGLPRDTQYF.